A single TCR beta chain is shown here with its context. Its binding antigen is unknown. No base quality values were provided; no much bigger clone lies one nucleotide off. This specimen comes from a study of cytomegalovirus exposure and HLA in healthy donors listed by TCRdb under 2017. Concerning the study at large: According to an earlier analysis of 550 to 750 of the donors, about 170 million T cells yielded roughly 110 million unique TCR beta sequences and around 300 Gb of sequence data. Along with the roughly 710-subject first cohort, a separate validation cohort of over a hundred different subjects was used. Genome-wide SNP genotypes for about 65% of the 666 donors were used in a later genetic analysis, which treated that subset as a discovery cohort. Across roughly 420 genotyped donors of the cohort, an average of roughly 250,000 unique TCR beta nucleotide sequences per donor were sequenced, and around 19% of those sequences were non-productive. An earlier analysis of around 580 of the donors used high-throughput TCR beta sequencing to judge whether each TCR beta V gene segment behaved as functional or pseudogenic. HLA typing covered class I and class II loci at four-digit resolution. Donor age, sex, ethnicity and CMV serostatus were collected together with the repertoire data. A later analysis re-analyzed previously published TCR beta repertoires from roughly 630 donors and added high-resolution HLA genotyping to study TCR occurrence patterns. Every discovery cohort repertoire had been produced on one sequencing platform. The number of typed donors differed by locus: about 620-640 for A, B, C, DRB1 and DQB1; 522 for DQA1; fewer than 610 for DPA1; and 400 to 480 for DPB1. Of the approximately 400 genotyped donors, 81% were placed in the genetic ancestry cluster associated with self-reported Caucasian donors. Using immunosequencing, the study profiled T cell repertoires from approximately 700 subjects and related those repertoires to cytomegalovirus serostatus. The later analysis used no new phenotypic data to find candidate immune exposures, relying instead on TCR beta sequences and their occurrence across donors. The study combined high-throughput TCR immunosequencing, statistical association of individual TCRs with disease status, and machine learning to predict cytomegalovirus infection status. Because of strong linkage in the cohort, five DR-DQ haplotypes were treated as single units for association and clustering. An early release covering roughly 580 HLA-typed donors comprised 250 to 350 gigabases of sequencing data and 85 million to 100 million unique TCR sequences. The study aimed to test whether cataloging public T cell receptors could reveal signatures of past pathogen exposure.

Trimming removed 5 bases from V and 6 bases from J, leaving 17 bases between the germline ends. Per the germline V gene, SGHVS is the CDR1 and FNYEAQ is the CDR2. Inclusive of the bounding cysteine and phenylalanine, the CDR3 is 14 residues long. Here the CDR3 DNA is all that survives: 42 bases in frame from base 1. The cohort comprised hundreds of healthy bone marrow donors. At the time of sampling, every cohort member was nominally healthy, though immune exposures that went unrecorded were likely present. The donor was CMV seronegative and was included in the group of under 450 seronegative cohort members. A peripheral blood sample was collected from each donor, and TCR beta sequencing was performed on peripheral blood mononuclear cells. Genomic DNA was extracted from the blood cell samples with the Qiagen DNeasy Blood Extraction Kit. General study outcomes and caveats: In this cohort, only TCR beta chains were sequenced, and detectable features were limited by the absence of alpha or paired-chain data. The classifier was reported to diagnose cytomegalovirus status with high specificity and sensitivity in both the original cohort and the validation cohort. Most TCR sequences were observed very rarely across donors, whereas some public TCRs were present in many individuals. It was suggested by the authors that the approach could potentially be generalized to other disease states and immunological phenotypes. In a later analysis, HLA-associated TCR beta chains were found to be more clonally expanded and to have lower generation probabilities than equally common non-associated chains. Linkage disequilibrium might explain the correlated functional status among segregating V segments, but an unknown experimental factor could not be ruled out. An earlier analysis of approximately 590 of the donors showed that most TCR beta V segments appeared in productive rearrangements either about 87% or about 30% of the time, which broadly matched IMGT annotations. A later analysis found that TCR association rates varied across HLA loci, with DRB1 alleles showing the most associated TCRs and HLA-C alleles the fewest. A later genetic analysis associated a missense DCLRE1C variant with V-gene and J-gene trimming of TCR beta chains, and an independent cohort replicated the association. Some IMGT-functional V segments, including TRBV6-2 and TRBV6-3, could not be distinguished by the 87-base-pair reads and were therefore excluded. Roughly uniform sequencing depth across donors was assumed in presence/absence analyses, although this assumption may not hold. A later analysis reported that several top co-occurrence clusters appeared linked to parvovirus B19, influenza, CMV and Epstein-Barr virus. A later analysis found that most CMV-associated TCR beta chains appeared HLA-restricted, with HLA associations seemingly driven largely by CMV exposure. In the study, approximately 160 TCR beta chains were listed as associated with cytomegalovirus. In vitro tests confirmed that a few of the cytomegalovirus-associated TCR beta chains recognize cytomegalovirus antigens. A further reported finding was that TCR beta sequences accurately predicted the HLA-A and HLA-B alleles for most subjects in the first cohort. For the cohort, immune exposure information was limited to CMV serostatus. Because HLA typing was unavailable for some donors at each locus, only the typed subset was used in association tests. A group of highly shared sequence variants was considered likely to be a technical artifact of the sequencing pipeline. When HLA alleles, especially DR and DQ, strongly co-occurred, attributing TCR associations to individual alleles was difficult. Because counts were too low, roughly 17 rarely observed V segments, including chromosome 9 orphons, were left out of the earlier analysis of 500 to 650 of the donors. At a false discovery rate of 0.05, a later analysis linked about 17,000 TCR beta sequences to specific HLA alleles. A later genetic analysis reported fewer N-insertions in productive TCRs among donors in an Asian-associated ancestry cluster than the roughly 700-donor mean.

Library preparation employed the immunoSEQ multiplex PCR assay. The multiplex PCR relied on a mix of 60 forward primers for TCR Vbeta segments and 13 reverse primers for TCR Jbeta segments. A multiplex PCR assay on genomic DNA amplified the CDR3 region of rearranged TCR beta genes. On the Illumina HiSeq System, the amplified TCR beta libraries were sequenced as 87-base-pair reads. Regarding the original processing steps: A later analysis tallied roughly 76 million unique TCR beta chains across the 666 repertoires, and some 12 million of those chains were shared by two or more donors. A nearest-neighbor algorithm error-corrected the raw reads and collapsed the reads into unique sequences, merging closely related sequences to remove PCR and sequencing errors. CDR3 sequences were aligned to IMGT reference sequences to assign V, D and J gene segments. For a sequence to be retained, a match of at least six nucleotides was required to both a V gene segment and a J gene segment. A rearrangement was called productive if the CDR3 had no stop codons and remained in frame with V and J, and every other rearrangement was called non-productive. CDR3 was defined according to IMGT convention as the region running from the second conserved V-encoded cysteine to the conserved J-encoded phenylalanine. In an earlier analysis of approximately 590 of the donors, sequences lacking an unambiguous match to a single V gene segment were excluded. In an earlier analysis of roughly 500 of the donors, V segments were called functional above 56.7% productive rearrangements and were called segregating when the between-donor standard deviation exceeded 5%. A statistical classification framework was developed to diagnose cytomegalovirus status using the catalog of TCR beta chain sequences. In a later analysis, TCR nucleotide sequences were compared against IMGT/GENE-DB human TR gene sequences so that V and J genes could be assigned. The TCRdist pipeline was used in a later analysis to assign CDR3 sequences and most-parsimonious VDJ recombination scenarios. In a later analysis, every TCR beta chain was defined by the combination of its CDR3 amino acid sequence and its V-gene family, and reads without a unique V-gene family were dropped. In a later analysis, 450 to 600 highly shared, low-generation-probability nucleotide sequences were removed to address suspected cross-contamination and a sequencing artifact. A later analysis calculated a clonal expansion index for each public chain from normalized within-repertoire ranks of inferred template counts. In a later analysis, generation probabilities were computed with a VDJ recombination model fitted to out-of-frame rearrangements, and the resulting probabilities were checked against IGoR. In a later analysis, TCR-TCR, TCR-HLA and TCR-CMV co-occurrence was scored with hypergeometric tests, and a repertoire-size bias correction was applied to TCR pairs. False discovery rates were estimated in a later analysis by permuting HLA or CMV assignments 20 times. In a later analysis, co-occurring TCRs were grouped using DBSCAN, with TCRdist sequence similarity added in when clustering inside HLA-allele-positive subsets. Repertoires with fewer than 30,000 or more than 120,000 public chains were left out of co-occurrence clustering, as were a handful of repertoires with anomalous nucleotide sharing. TCRdb retrieved this table from immuneACCESS and kept in-frame rearrangements only. Not all clones are present; in checked studies, unresolved V genes account for under half, and no reason is known for the remainder. The DNA gave D and trimming, while V, J and clone size come from that table. The sample contains about 160,000 clones, approximately 80% of them found a single time. About 13% of the sample rests with the top ten.

In this chain, TRBV7-6 is recombined with TRBJ2-7; the D gene is perhaps TRBD2, on 7 matching bases. Source material: PBMCs. The receptor was isolated from a woman aged 50 to 60 in good health and CMV-seronegative. The nucleotide sequence is given as TGTGCCAGCAGCCGAGGCGGGGGCGGGAGCGAGCAGTACTTC. Translated, it gives CASSRGGGGSEQYF.